This T cell receptor (beta chain) was retrieved from a study of post-analysis software for immune sequencing data. Turning to the study itself: Disease courses included relapsing-remitting, secondary progressive and progressive-relapsing multiple sclerosis. Broader study findings: F measure clustering grouped samples strongly by preparation batch. There were a handful of TRBV segments more frequent in patients than controls, and TRBV5-6, TRBV5-1 and TRBV20-1 were among them. Comparison with controls showed significantly lower normalized Chao1 diversity in multiple sclerosis patients.

Incorporated into the TCR beta cDNA libraries were unique molecular identifiers, which served to reduce PCR and sequencing biases. TCRdb passed the PCR reads through MiXCR, listing each CDR3 protein once. This table holds roughly 400,000 distinct CDR3 sequences, more than 30% found once. This CDR3 region has 15 residues. Germline V gene lookup returns CDR1 MNHEY and CDR2 SMNVEV (reference sequence). As regards this clonotype: Antigen specificity is unknown.

This TCR was recovered from a girl between 2 and 10 years old with multiple sclerosis. This chain links TRBV27 with TRBJ2-4, with 12 nucleotides matching TRBD2. The DNA end is a closer match to TRBJ2-7, so the J assignment may be wrong. Sequencing was carried out using blood. CDR3 region: CASSSRTSGKHEQYF. CDR3 sequence (DNA): TGTGCCAGCAGTTCCCGGACTAGCGGGAAACACGAGCAGTACTTC.